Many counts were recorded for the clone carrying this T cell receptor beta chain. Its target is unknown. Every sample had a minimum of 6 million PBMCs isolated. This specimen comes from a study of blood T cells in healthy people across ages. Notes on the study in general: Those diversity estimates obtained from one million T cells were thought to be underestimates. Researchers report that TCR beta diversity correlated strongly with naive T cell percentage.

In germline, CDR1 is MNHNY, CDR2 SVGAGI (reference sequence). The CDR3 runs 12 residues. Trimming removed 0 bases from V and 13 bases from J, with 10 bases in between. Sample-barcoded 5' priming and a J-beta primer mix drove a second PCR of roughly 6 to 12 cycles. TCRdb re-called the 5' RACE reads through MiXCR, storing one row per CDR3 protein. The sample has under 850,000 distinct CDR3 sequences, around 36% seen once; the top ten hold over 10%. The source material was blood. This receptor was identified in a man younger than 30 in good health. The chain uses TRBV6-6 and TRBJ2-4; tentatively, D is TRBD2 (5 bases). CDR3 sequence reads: CASSYSSGEQYF. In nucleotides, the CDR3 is TGTGCCAGCAGTTACTCGTCCGGGGAGCAGTACTTC.